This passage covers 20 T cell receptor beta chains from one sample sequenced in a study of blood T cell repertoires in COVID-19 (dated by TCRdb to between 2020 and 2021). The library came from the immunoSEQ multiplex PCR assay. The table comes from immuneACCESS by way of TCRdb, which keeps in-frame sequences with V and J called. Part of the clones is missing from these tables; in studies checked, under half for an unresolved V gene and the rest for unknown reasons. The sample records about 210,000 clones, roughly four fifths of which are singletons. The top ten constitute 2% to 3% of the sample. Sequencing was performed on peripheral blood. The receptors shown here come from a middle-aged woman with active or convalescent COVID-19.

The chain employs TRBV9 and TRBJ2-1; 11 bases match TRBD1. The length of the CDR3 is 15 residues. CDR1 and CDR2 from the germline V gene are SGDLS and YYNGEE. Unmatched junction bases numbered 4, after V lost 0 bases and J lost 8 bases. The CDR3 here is CASSVVDRGRDEQFF. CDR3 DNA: TGTGCCAGCAGCGTAGTGGACAGGGGGCGCGATGAGCAGTTCTTC.

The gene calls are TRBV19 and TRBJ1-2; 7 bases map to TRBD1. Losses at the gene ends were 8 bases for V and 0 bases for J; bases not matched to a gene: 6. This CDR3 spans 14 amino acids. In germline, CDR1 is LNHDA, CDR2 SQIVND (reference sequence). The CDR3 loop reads CASSGTVANYGYTF. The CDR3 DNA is TGTGCCAGTTCGGGGACAGTGGCTAACTATGGCTACACCTTC.

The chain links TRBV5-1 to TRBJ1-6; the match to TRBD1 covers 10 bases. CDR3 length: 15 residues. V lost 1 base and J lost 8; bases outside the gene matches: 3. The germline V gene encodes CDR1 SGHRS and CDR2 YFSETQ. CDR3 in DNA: TGCGCCAGCAGCTTGCTAGGACAGGGGGATTCACCCCTCCACTTT. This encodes CASSLLGQGDSPLHF.

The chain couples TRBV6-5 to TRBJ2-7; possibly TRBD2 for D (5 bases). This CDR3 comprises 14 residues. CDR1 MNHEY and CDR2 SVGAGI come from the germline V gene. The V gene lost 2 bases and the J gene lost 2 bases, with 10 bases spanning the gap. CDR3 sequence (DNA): TGTGCCAGCAGTTACCCGGGGAGCCCCTACGAGCAGTACTTC. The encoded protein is CASSYPGSPYEQYF.

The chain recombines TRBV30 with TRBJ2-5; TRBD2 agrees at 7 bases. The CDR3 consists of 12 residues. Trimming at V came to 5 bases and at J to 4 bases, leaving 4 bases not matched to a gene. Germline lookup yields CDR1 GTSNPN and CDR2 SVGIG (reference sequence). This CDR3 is CAWGTTLETQYF. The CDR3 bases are TGTGCCTGGGGGACTACCTTAGAGACCCAGTACTTC.

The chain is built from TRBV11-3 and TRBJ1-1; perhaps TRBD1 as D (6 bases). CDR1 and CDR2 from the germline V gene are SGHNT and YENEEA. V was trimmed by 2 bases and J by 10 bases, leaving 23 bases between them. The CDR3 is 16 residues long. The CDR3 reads CASSLPLTGTPAGAFF. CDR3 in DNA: TGTGCCAGCAGCTTACCTTTGACCGGGACACCGGCGGGAGCTTTCTTT.

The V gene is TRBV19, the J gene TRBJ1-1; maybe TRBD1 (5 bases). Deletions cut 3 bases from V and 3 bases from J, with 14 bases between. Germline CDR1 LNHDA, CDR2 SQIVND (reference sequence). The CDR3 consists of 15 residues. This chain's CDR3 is CASSMQGGMDTEAFF. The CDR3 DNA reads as TGTGCCAGTAGTATGCAGGGAGGGATGGACACTGAAGCTTTCTTT.

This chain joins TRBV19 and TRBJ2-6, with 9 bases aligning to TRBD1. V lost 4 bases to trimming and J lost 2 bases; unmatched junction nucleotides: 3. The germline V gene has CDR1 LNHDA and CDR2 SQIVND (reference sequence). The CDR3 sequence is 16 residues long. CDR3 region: CASSRRTGAGANVLTF. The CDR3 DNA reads TGTGCCAGTAGTAGAAGGACAGGGGCTGGGGCCAACGTCCTGACTTTC.

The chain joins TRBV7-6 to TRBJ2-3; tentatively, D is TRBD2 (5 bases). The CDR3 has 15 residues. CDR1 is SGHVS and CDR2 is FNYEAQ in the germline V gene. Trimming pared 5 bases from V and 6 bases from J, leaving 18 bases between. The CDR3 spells CASSQRAGGSDTQYF. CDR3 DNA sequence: TGTGCCAGCAGCCAGAGGGCGGGTGGGTCGGATACGCAGTATTTT.

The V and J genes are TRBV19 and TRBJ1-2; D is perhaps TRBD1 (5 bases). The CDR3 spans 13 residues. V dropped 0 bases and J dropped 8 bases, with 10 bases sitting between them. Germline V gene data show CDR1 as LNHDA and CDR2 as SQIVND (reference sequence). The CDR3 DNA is TGTGCCAGTAGTATAGAAGGAGGGACGGGCTACACCTTC. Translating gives CASSIEGGTGYTF.

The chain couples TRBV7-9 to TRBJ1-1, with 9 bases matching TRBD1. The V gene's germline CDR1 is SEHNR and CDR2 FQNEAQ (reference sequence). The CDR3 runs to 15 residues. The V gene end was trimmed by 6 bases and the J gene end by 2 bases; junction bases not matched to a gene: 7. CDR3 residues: CASRPHRGPNTEAFF. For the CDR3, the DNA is TGTGCCAGCAGACCTCACAGGGGGCCTAACACTGAAGCTTTCTTT.

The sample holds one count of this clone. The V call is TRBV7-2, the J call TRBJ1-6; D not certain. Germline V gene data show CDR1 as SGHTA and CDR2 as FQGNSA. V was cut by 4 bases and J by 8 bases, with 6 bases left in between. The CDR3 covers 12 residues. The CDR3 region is CASSSAYSPLHF. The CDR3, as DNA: TGTGCCAGCAGCTCAGCCTATTCACCCCTCCACTTT.

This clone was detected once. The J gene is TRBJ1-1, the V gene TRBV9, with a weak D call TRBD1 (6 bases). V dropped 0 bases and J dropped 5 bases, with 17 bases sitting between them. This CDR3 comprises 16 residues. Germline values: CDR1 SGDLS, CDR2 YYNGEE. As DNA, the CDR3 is TGTGCCAGCAGCGTAGAACGGACAGCCGTGAGAACTGAAGCTTTCTTT. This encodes CASSVERTAVRTEAFF.

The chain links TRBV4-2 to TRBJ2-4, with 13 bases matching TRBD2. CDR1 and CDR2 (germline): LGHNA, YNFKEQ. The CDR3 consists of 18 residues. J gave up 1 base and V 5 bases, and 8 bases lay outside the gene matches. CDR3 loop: CASSFSGTSGKAKNIQYF. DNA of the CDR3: TGTGCCAGCAGCTTCTCCGGGACTAGCGGGAAGGCCAAAAACATTCAGTACTTC.

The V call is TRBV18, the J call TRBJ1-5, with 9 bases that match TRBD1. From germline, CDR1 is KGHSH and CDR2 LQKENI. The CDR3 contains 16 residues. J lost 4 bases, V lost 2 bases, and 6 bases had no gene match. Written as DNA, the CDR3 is TGTGCCAGCTCACCAGGGACAGGGTTATTGAATCAGCCCCAGCATTTT. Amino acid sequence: CASSPGTGLLNQPQHF.

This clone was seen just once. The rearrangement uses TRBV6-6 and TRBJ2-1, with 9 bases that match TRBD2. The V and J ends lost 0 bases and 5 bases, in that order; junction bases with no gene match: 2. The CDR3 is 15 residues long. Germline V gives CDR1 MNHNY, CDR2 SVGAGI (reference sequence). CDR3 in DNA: TGTGCCAGCAGTTACTCGACTAGCGGCCACAATGAGCAGTTCTTC. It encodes CASSYSTSGHNEQFF.

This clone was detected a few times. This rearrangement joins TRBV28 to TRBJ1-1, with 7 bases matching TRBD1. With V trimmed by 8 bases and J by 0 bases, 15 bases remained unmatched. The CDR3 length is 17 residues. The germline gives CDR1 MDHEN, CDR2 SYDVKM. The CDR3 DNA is TGTGCCAGCCGATCGCCCTGGGGACAGCTCATGAACACTGAAGCTTTCTTT. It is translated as CASRSPWGQLMNTEAFF. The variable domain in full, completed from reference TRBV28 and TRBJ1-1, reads DVKVTQSSRYLVKRTGEKVFLECVQDMDHENMFWYRQDPGLGLRLIYFSYDVKMKEKGDIPEGYSVSREKKERFSLILESASTNQTSMYLCASRSPWGQLMNTEAFFGQGTRLTVV.

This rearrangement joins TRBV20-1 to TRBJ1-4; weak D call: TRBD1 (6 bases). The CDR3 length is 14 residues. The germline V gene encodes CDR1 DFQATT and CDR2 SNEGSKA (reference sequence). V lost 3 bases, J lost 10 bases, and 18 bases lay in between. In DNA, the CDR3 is TGCAGTGCTAGTGCCCCACAGGGCGATGGAAAACTGTTTTTT. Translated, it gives CSASAPQGDGKLFF.

The CDR3 nucleotides read TGCAGTGCTAGTAGCCTTGCAAGGAACACTGAAGCTTTCTTT. Translating it yields CSASSLARNTEAFF. The gene calls are TRBV20-1 and TRBJ1-1; no reliable D call. CDR1 DFQATT and CDR2 SNEGSKA come from the germline V gene (reference sequence). The CDR3 extends over 14 amino acids. Trimming pared 3 bases from V and 1 base from J, leaving 12 bases between.

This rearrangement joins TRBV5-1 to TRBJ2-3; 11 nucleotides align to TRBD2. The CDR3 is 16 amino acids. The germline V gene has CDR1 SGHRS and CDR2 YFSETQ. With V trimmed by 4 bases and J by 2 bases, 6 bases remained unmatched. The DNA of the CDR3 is TGCGCCAGCAGCAAGCGACTAGCGGGACTCACAGATACGCAGTATTTT. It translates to CASSKRLAGLTDTQYF. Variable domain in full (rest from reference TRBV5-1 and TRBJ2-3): KAGVTQTPRYLIKTRGQQVTLSCSPISGHRSVSWYQQTPGQGLQFLFEYFSETQRNKGNFPGRFSGRQFSNSRSEMNVSTLELGDSALYLCASSKRLAGLTDTQYFGPGTRLTVL.